This T cell receptor (beta chain) was captured in a study of T cell repertoires in cytomegalovirus infection. Across the whole study: Epitope selection comprised recently identified HLA-C-restricted CMV epitopes and well-studied HLA-B-restricted CMV epitopes. Public TCR beta signature analysis indicated the presence of both CMV infection and matching HLA type. Findings of the study overall: Clonotype analysis showed dominance of the ex vivo response by HLA-C-restricted CMV-specific TCR beta clonotypes.

TCRdb ran MiXCR on the reads and lists one entry per CDR3 protein. The top ten clones hold roughly 80% of a sample with 27,000 or so distinct CDR3 sequences, about 20% of them seen once. The CDR3 sequence is 17 residues long. V shed 2 bases, J shed 4 bases, and the junction held 11 bases outside the gene matches. This clonotype has a handful of counts. The target antigen is unknown. The source was CD8+ T cells from cultured PBMCs, collected from culture after CMV antigen stimulation. The chain combines TRBV12-3 or TRBV12-4 with TRBJ1-5; TRBD1 agrees at 7 bases. This TCR was recovered from a human donor in good health (CMV status not recorded). Some clones in this sample may be carry-over from other donors' samples. CDR3 loop: CASSLSGGRGLNQPQHF. The CDR3 DNA sequence: TGTGCCAGCAGTTTATCAGGGGGGAGGGGACTGAATCAGCCCCAGCATTTT.